Below, 26 T cell receptor beta chains from the same sample are listed, as sequenced in a study of post-analysis software for immune sequencing data (dated by TCRdb to between 2015 and 2016). These TCRs are of unknown antigen specificity. The library came from PCR. Sequenced on an Illumina HiSeq 2500. Unique molecular identifiers were incorporated into TCR beta cDNA libraries to reduce PCR and sequencing biases. The raw public data were reprocessed by TCRdb itself: fastp quality trimming at Q25, MiXCR clonotype calling, in-frame beta chains only. Each entry is one CDR3 protein sequence, shown with its most common DNA and genes. The sample table holds roughly 870,000 distinct CDR3 sequences, of which about 57% were seen once. In total, the top ten clones hold about 4.8% of the sample. On the study overall, not on this receptor specifically: Several TRBV segments, including TRBV5-6, TRBV5-1 and TRBV20-1, were significantly more frequent in patients than controls.

Sequences were obtained from blood. The receptors derive from a girl between 5 and 17 years old with multiple sclerosis.

This clonotype showed up just once. The V and J genes are TRBV6-5 and TRBJ2-5; 7 bases map to TRBD1. The CDR3 extends over 15 amino acids. V shed 0 bases and J 11 bases; nucleotides not matched to a gene: 12. Germline loops: CDR1 MNHEY, CDR2 SVGAGI. The CDR3 DNA follows: TGTGCCAGCAGTTACTCGAGGGGACAGCCCTACGGGCAGTACTTC. Amino acid sequence: CASSYSRGQPYGQYF.

The chain couples TRBV20-1 to TRBJ1-5; 7 bases fit TRBD1. Germline assignment: CDR1 DFQATT and CDR2 SNEGSKA (reference sequence). Trimming removed 3 bases from V and 4 bases from J; junction bases left unmatched: 9. The CDR3 is 15 residues long. This chain's CDR3 is CSASEQGRFNQPQHF. As DNA, the CDR3 is TGCAGTGCTAGTGAACAGGGGCGGTTTAATCAGCCCCAGCATTTT.

This chain joins TRBV11-1 and TRBJ2-7; D is uncertain. Germline V gene lookup returns CDR1 SGHAT and CDR2 FQDESV (reference sequence). The germline V and J ends were trimmed by 1 base and 3 bases, with 13 bases remaining between them. This CDR3 is built from 15 residues. The CDR3 nucleotides are TGTGCCAGCAGCTTAGTAGTTGGTGCCTTCTACGAGCAGTACTTC. This codes for CASSLVVGAFYEQYF.

The V call is TRBV25-1, the J call TRBJ2-1; D unclear. Germline lookup yields CDR1 MGHDK and CDR2 SYGVNS. V was trimmed by 5 bases and J by 2 bases, leaving 13 bases between them. CDR3 size: 15 residues. The CDR3 here is CASSSLTQTYNEQFF. The CDR3 DNA reads as TGTGCCAGCAGTTCCCTGACTCAAACCTACAATGAGCAGTTCTTC.

The V and J genes are TRBV12-3 or TRBV12-4 and TRBJ1-5; D gene uncertain. The V and J ends lost 6 bases and 5 bases respectively, with 23 bases between them. CDR3 size: 17 residues. The CDR3 loop reads CASSLQGGRERDQPQHF. The CDR3 bases are TGTGCCAGCAGCCTCCAAGGTGGCCGTGAGAGGGATCAGCCCCAGCATTTT.

This clonotype turned up a few times. The chain uses TRBV20-1 and TRBJ1-2, with D possibly matching TRBD1 (5 bases). V was shortened by 6 bases and J by 2 bases, with 10 bases between the two germline ends. Germline V lookup: CDR1 DFQATT, CDR2 SNEGSKA (reference sequence). CDR3 length: 12 amino acids. For the CDR3, the DNA is TGCAGTGCACCGACAGTAAACTATGGCTACACCTTC. Its translation is CSAPTVNYGYTF.

The rearrangement links TRBV29-1 to TRBJ2-4; D is unresolved. The germline V and J ends were trimmed by 5 bases and 11 bases, with 10 bases remaining between them. The CDR3 runs to 10 residues. Germline CDR1 is SQVTM and CDR2 is ANQGSEA. The CDR3 sequence: CSVREGVQYF. CDR3 nucleotide sequence: TGCAGCGTTCGTGAAGGAGTTCAGTACTTC.

V usage is TRBV29-1 and J usage is TRBJ2-3, with 7 bases aligning to TRBD1. Germline trimming cut 3 bases from V and 0 bases from J; bases unmatched to any gene: 3. The CDR3 length is 14 residues. Germline V gene data show CDR1 as SQVTM and CDR2 as ANQGSEA. Here the CDR3 DNA reads TGCAGCGTTGAGGGGACAGCTAGCACAGATACGCAGTATTTT. Its protein product is CSVEGTASTDTQYF.

The V call is TRBV6-7, the J call TRBJ2-7; tentatively, D is TRBD1 (5 bases). TRBV6-7 is noted as an ORF with a role that remains uncertain. V was cut by 2 bases and J by 11 bases, with 10 bases left in between. There are 11 residues in the CDR3. For the CDR3, the DNA is TGTGCCAGCAGTTACGGCGGCAGGGAGTACTTC. As protein: CASSYGGREYF.

The gene calls are TRBV6-6 and TRBJ2-7; 12 bases are shared with TRBD1. The CDR3 sequence is 13 residues long. CDR1 MNHNY and CDR2 SVGAGI come from the germline V gene (reference sequence). V trimming: 8 bases; J trimming: 6 bases; junction bases outside the gene matches: 5. The DNA of the CDR3 is TGTGCCAGCGGGGGGACAGGGGGCTTCGAGCAGTACTTC. Amino acid sequence: CASGGTGGFEQYF.

The J gene is TRBJ2-3, the V gene TRBV5-4, with D perhaps matching TRBD1 (6 bases). The V and J ends lost 4 bases and 4 bases respectively, with 10 bases between them. This CDR3 region has 13 residues. CDR1 and CDR2 (germline): SGHNT, YYREEE (reference sequence). CDR3 sequence: CASSTTGPDTQYF. For the CDR3, the DNA is TGTGCCAGCAGCACGACAGGCCCAGATACGCAGTATTTT.

This clonotype was seen a handful of times. V usage is TRBV5-1 and J usage is TRBJ2-7; TRBD1 agrees at 7 bases. Germline assignment: CDR1 SGHRS and CDR2 YFSETQ. Trimming took 0 bases from V and 7 from J; bases not matched to a gene: 7. The CDR3 contains 14 residues. DNA of the CDR3: TGCGCCAGCAGCTTGGACTCACGGACAGGAGAGCAGTACTTC. It codes for CASSLDSRTGEQYF.

This clonotype was seen a few times. V and J are TRBV12-3 or TRBV12-4 and TRBJ2-7; 11 nucleotides line up with TRBD1. V shed 6 bases and J 4 bases; nucleotides not matched to a gene: 5. This CDR3 contains 14 residues. CDR3 sequence: CASRHRDRGYEQYF. For the CDR3, the DNA is TGTGCCAGCAGACACCGGGACAGGGGGTACGAGCAGTACTTC.

The genes are TRBV6-5 and TRBJ2-1, with TRBD2 as a possible D gene (6 bases). Germline V gene data show CDR1 as MNHEY and CDR2 as SVGAGI. CDR3 length equals 17 residues. V was clipped by 0 bases and J by 2 bases, with 14 bases between them. This chain's CDR3 is CASSYSPGRETYNEQFF. CDR3 coding DNA: TGTGCCAGCAGTTACTCCCCGGGACGGGAGACCTACAATGAGCAGTTCTTC.

This clonotype was picked up one time. This sequence joins TRBV5-1 and TRBJ2-5; 7 nucleotides align to TRBD1. The V segment lost 4 bases and the J segment 2 bases; nucleotides outside the gene matches: 11. Germline V CDR1 and CDR2: SGHRS, YFSETQ. The CDR3 runs to 16 residues. CDR3: CASSGRQGVQQETQYF. The CDR3 DNA sequence: TGCGCCAGCAGCGGGCGACAGGGCGTCCAGCAAGAGACCCAGTACTTC.

The rearrangement joins TRBV6-6 to TRBJ2-3, with D hard to call. Trimming took 2 bases from V and 3 from J, leaving 18 bases between them. The CDR3 loop spans 17 amino acids. The germline V gene has CDR1 MNHNY and CDR2 SVGAGI (reference sequence). The chain's CDR3 is CASSYPTLGYLTDTQYF. CDR3 nucleotides: TGTGCCAGCAGTTACCCCACCCTTGGCTACTTGACAGATACGCAGTATTTT.

This clonotype was observed a few times. The rearrangement uses TRBV7-9 and TRBJ2-5, with no clear D. V was clipped by 1 base and J by 1 base, with 7 bases between them. Germline-derived CDR1 and CDR2 are SEHNR and FQNEAQ (reference sequence). This CDR3 has 14 residues. The CDR3 DNA sequence: TGTGCCAGCAGCTTAGGGCCAGTCCAAGAGACCCAGTACTTC. Translating gives CASSLGPVQETQYF.

The chain uses TRBV7-8 and TRBJ2-3; 8 positions agree with TRBD2. Germline V lookup: CDR1 SGHVS, CDR2 FQNEAQ. This CDR3 is built from 16 residues. The V and J ends lost 5 bases and 1 base, in that order; junction bases with no gene match: 8. Here the CDR3 reads CASSPTSEHRTDTQYF. DNA of the CDR3: TGTGCCAGCAGCCCGACTAGCGAGCATCGCACAGATACGCAGTATTTT.

The chain links TRBV11-2 to TRBJ1-2; D might be TRBD1 (5 bases). Germline V gene sequence: CDR1 SGHAT, CDR2 FQNNGV. This CDR3 is 15 amino acids long. V was pared by 2 bases and J by 4 bases, with 14 bases between. This chain's CDR3 is CASSLSLDQGYGYTF. DNA for the CDR3: TGTGCCAGCAGCTTAAGCCTCGACCAGGGCTATGGCTACACCTTC.

This clonotype has only a few counts. This chain links TRBV3-1 with TRBJ2-3; a possible D gene is TRBD1 (5 bases). The V end lost 1 base, the J end lost 3 bases, and 11 bases lay between the germline ends. CDR3 length: 15 amino acids. Germline loops: CDR1 LGHDT, CDR2 YNNKEL (reference sequence). As DNA, the CDR3 is TGTGCCAGCAGCCAAGTAGGGGTTGGGACAGATACGCAGTATTTT. This encodes CASSQVGVGTDTQYF.

The V gene is TRBV12-3 or TRBV12-4, the J gene TRBJ2-5, with D perhaps being TRBD1 or TRBD2 (5 bases each). Trimming cost V 6 bases and J 3 bases, with 11 bases left between them. The CDR3 is 13 amino acids. DNA of the CDR3: TGTGCCAGCAGATACGAGGGGAAAGAGACCCAGTACTTC. Translating it yields CASRYEGKETQYF.

This sequence joins TRBV13 and TRBJ2-5, with 11 bases fitting TRBD2. CDR1 and CDR2 (germline): PRHDT, FYEKMQ (reference sequence). Losses at the gene ends were 2 bases for V and 0 bases for J; bases not matched to a gene: 2. The CDR3 has 16 amino acids. The DNA of the CDR3 is TGTGCCAGCAGCTTAAGACTAGCGGGGCACCAAGAGACCCAGTACTTC. This codes for CASSLRLAGHQETQYF.

The rearrangement links TRBV12-5 to TRBJ2-5; D unresolved. The CDR3 has 13 amino acids. Trimming removed 8 bases at V and 2 bases at J, with 12 bases between. Looked up from germline, CDR1 is LGHNT and CDR2 is FRNRAP. As DNA, the CDR3 is TGTGCTAGTCCTGGAGATGATCAAGAGACCCAGTACTTC. Encoded protein: CASPGDDQETQYF.

The chain links TRBV18 to TRBJ2-3; D is ambiguous. CDR1 is KGHSH, CDR2 LQKENI, per germline. V shed 2 bases and J shed 6 bases, with 9 bases lying between them. This CDR3 contains 13 residues. CDR3 amino acids: CASSPFNQDTQYF. DNA for the CDR3: TGTGCCAGCTCACCATTTAACCAGGATACGCAGTATTTT.

The rearrangement links TRBV20-1 to TRBJ2-7, with 11 bases aligning to TRBD2. J gave up 6 bases and V 6 bases, and 13 bases lay outside the gene matches. There are 15 residues in the CDR3. CDR1 is DFQATT, CDR2 SNEGSKA, per germline (reference sequence). CDR3 sequence (DNA): TGCAGTGCCGACCTAGCGGGGGGACGTTCAGGCGAGCAGTACTTC. Translating gives CSADLAGGRSGEQYF.

The J gene is TRBJ1-2, the V gene TRBV7-9; 10 bases line up with TRBD1. The germline V gene has CDR1 SEHNR and CDR2 FQNEAQ (reference sequence). V gave up 8 bases and J gave up 8 bases; unmatched junction bases: 11. The CDR3 contains 14 residues. The CDR3 DNA reads TGTGCCAGCTACTCCGCGGGACAGGGGTACGGCTACACCTTC. Translation: CASYSAGQGYGYTF.